This section outlines one TCR beta chain sequence together with its context. Authors' processing steps: Nucleated cell counts were estimated from reference gene primer amplification. Assay used: immunoSEQ multiplex PCR; TCRdb lists only in-frame clones, some missing. The V and J calls and the clone size are those of that table, but D and trimming were determined from the DNA. The sample has some 170,000 clones, 80% to 85% seen once. This entry is derived from a study of blood T cell repertoires in COVID-19. Study-level information: Nucleic acid was either cDNA or gDNA, and it came from T cells, B-cell-depleted T cells, or PBMCs.

Sequencing was performed on peripheral blood. The sequence was obtained from an elderly woman with active or convalescent COVID-19.

CDR3 in amino acids: CASSQDRRVEQYF. The CDR3 coding sequence is TGTGCCAGCAGCCAAGATAGGCGGGTCGAGCAGTACTTC. This chain links TRBV14 with TRBJ2-7, with a possible D match to TRBD2 (5 bases). Germline V gives CDR1 SGHDN, CDR2 FVKESK. The length of the CDR3 is 13 residues. The V end lost 0 bases, the J end lost 6 bases, and 9 bases lay between the germline ends.